This paragraph covers one T cell receptor beta chain sequence. Its specificity is unknown. In germline, CDR1 is SGDLS, CDR2 YYNGEE. Trimming took off 4 bases at V and 2 bases at J, with 19 bases between the two ends. The CDR3 has 17 amino acids. The sample is drawn from a study of blood T cells in healthy people across ages. Whole-study results and caveats: Aged donors had fewer naive CD4+ cells and lower diversity than long-lived donors. TCR beta diversity tracked closely with naive T cell percentage.

A second PCR, run for roughly 7 to 12 cycles, used a sample-barcoded 5' primer plus a J-beta primer mix. Each cDNA molecule was tagged by a template-switch adaptor with 12 random nucleotides. TCRdb reanalysed the 5' RACE reads using MiXCR and keeps one entry per CDR3 protein. This table holds about 1.4 million distinct CDR3 sequences, around 59% found once. This receptor was obtained from a young man in good health. Source material: blood. The chain employs TRBV9 and TRBJ2-1; D might be TRBD2 (5 bases). CDR3 DNA sequence: TGTGCCAGCAGCCCCACCGGGGAGCCCCAACCCTACAATGAGCAGTTCTTC. This gives the protein CASSPTGEPQPYNEQFF.